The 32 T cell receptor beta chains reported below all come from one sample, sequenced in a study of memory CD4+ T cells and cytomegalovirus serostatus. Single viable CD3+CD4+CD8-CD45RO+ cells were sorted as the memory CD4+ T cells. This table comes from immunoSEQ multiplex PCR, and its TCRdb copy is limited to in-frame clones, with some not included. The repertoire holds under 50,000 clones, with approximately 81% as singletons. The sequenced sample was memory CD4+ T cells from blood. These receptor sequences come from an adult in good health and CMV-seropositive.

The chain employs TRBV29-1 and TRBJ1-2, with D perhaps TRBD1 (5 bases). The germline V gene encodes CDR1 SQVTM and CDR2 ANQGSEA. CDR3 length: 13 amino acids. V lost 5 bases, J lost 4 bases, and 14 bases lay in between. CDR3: CSVRQGTSYGYTF. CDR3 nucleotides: TGCAGCGTTCGGCAGGGAACCTCCTATGGCTACACCTTC. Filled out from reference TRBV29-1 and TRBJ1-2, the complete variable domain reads SAVISQKPSRDICQRGTSLTIQCQVDSQVTMMFWYRQQPGQSLTLIATANQGSEATYESGFVIDKFPISRPNLTFSTLTVSNMSPEDSSIYLCSVRQGTSYGYTFGSGTRLTVV.

CDR3 coding DNA: TGTGCCATCAGTGACTCGGTCAATGAGCAGTTCTTC. Translated: CAISDSVNEQFF. This chain joins TRBV10-3 and TRBJ2-1; D is uncertain. This CDR3 spans 12 amino acids. The ends were cut back, 3 bases at V and 6 bases at J, with 6 bases in the middle. CDR1 ENHRY and CDR2 SYGVKD come from the germline V gene.

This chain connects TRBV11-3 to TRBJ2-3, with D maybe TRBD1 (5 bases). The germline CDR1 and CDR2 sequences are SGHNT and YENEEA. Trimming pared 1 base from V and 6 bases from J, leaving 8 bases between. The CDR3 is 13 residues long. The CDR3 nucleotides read TGTGCCAGCAGCTTAGGGGGCAGGGATACGCAGTATTTT. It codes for CASSLGGRDTQYF.

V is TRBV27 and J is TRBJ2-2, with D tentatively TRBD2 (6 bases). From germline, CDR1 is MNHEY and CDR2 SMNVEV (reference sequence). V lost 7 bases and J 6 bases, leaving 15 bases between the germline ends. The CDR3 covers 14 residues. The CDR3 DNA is TGTGCCAGCAAAGGCTGGAGGGAATCCGGGGAGCTGTTTTTT. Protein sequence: CASKGWRESGELFF.

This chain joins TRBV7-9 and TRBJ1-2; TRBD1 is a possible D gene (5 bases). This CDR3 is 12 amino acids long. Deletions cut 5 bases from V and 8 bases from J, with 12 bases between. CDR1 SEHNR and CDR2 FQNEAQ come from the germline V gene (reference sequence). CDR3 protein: CASSTQEGGYTF. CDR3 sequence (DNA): TGTGCCAGCAGCACTCAAGAGGGGGGCTACACCTTC.

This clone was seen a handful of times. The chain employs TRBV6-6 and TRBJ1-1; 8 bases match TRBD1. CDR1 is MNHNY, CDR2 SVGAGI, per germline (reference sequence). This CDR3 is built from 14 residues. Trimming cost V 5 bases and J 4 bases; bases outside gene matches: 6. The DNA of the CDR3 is TGTGCCAGCAGTCCCCGGACAGGGACCACTGAAGCTTTCTTT. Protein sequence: CASSPRTGTTEAFF.

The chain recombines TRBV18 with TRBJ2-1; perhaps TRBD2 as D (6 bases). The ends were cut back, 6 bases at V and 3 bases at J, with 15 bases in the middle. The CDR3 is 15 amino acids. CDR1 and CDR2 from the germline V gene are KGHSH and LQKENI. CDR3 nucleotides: TGTGCCAGCTCGATCGGGCGGGGAAGCTACAATGAGCAGTTCTTC. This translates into CASSIGRGSYNEQFF.

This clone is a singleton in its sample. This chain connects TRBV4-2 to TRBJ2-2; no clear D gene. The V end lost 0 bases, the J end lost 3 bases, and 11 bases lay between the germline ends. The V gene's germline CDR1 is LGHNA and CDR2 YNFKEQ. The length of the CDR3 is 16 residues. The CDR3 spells CASSQDPRTDTGELFF. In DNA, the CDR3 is TGTGCCAGCAGCCAAGATCCTAGGACCGACACCGGGGAGCTGTTTTTT.

In DNA, the CDR3 is TGTGCCAGCAGTTTTCTGAGAGGCCTTAACTATGGCTACACCTTC. This translates into CASSFLRGLNYGYTF. This chain uses TRBV27 with TRBJ1-2; no definite D call. Deletions cut 3 bases from V and 1 base from J, with 12 bases between. CDR1 is MNHEY and CDR2 is SMNVEV in the germline V gene (reference sequence). The CDR3 has 15 residues.

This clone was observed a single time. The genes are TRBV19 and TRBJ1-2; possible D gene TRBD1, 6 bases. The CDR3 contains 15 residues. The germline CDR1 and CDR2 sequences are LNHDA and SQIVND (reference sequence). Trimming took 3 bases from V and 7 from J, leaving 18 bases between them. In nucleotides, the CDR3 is TGTGCCAGTAGTATTTCGGAGGACAGCTTCGGTGGCTACACCTTC. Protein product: CASSISEDSFGGYTF.

The CDR3 DNA reads TGTGCCAGCAGTGGGAACACCATATATTTT. It encodes CASSGNTIYF. The V call is TRBV25-1, the J call TRBJ1-3; no clear D gene. Deletions cut 4 bases from V and 7 bases from J, with 2 bases between. Looked up from germline, CDR1 is MGHDK and CDR2 is SYGVNS. The CDR3 has 10 residues.

The CDR3: CASSETGSYGYTF. The CDR3 nucleotides are TGTGCCAGCAGTGAGACGGGATCCTATGGCTACACCTTC. The rearrangement joins TRBV6-1 to TRBJ1-2; D unresolved. This CDR3 comprises 13 residues. Germline CDR1 MNHNS, CDR2 SASEGT. Trimming removed 3 bases at V and 4 bases at J, with 9 bases between.

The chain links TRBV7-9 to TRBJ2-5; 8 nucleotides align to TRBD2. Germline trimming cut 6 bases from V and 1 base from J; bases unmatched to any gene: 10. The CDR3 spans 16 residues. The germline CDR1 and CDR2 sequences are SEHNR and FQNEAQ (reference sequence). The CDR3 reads CASRSTSGIIQETQYF. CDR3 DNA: TGTGCCAGCAGGAGCACTAGCGGAATAATCCAAGAGACCCAGTACTTC.

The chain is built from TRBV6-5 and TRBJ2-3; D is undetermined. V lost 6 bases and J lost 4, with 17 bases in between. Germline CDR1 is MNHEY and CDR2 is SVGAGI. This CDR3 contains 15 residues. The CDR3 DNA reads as TGTGCCAGCAGCCCCGGGCCAGTGCAGGCAGATACGCAGTATTTT. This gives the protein CASSPGPVQADTQYF.

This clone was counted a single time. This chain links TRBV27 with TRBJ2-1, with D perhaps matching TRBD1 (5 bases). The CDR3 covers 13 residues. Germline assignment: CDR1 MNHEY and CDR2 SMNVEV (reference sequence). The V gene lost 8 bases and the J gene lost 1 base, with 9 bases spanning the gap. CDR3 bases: TGTGCCAGCCTAGACAGATCCTACAATGAGCAGTTCTTC. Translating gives CASLDRSYNEQFF.

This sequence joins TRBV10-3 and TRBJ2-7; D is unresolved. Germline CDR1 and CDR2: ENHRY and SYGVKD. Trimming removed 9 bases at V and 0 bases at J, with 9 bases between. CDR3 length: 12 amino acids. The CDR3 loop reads CAISPSSYEQYF. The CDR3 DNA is TGTGCCATTTCACCAAGCTCCTACGAGCAGTACTTC.

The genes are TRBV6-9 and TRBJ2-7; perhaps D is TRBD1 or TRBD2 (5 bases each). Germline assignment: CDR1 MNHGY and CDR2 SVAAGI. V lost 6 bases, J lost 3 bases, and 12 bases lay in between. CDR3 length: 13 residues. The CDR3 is CASRGTDYYEQYF. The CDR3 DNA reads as TGTGCCAGCAGGGGGACGGATTACTACGAGCAGTACTTC.

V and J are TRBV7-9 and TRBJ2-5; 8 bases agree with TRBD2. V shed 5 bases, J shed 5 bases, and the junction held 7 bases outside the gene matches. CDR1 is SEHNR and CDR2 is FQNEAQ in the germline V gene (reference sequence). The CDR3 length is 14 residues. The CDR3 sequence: CASSLGTSAETQYF. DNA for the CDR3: TGTGCCAGCAGCCTAGGGACTAGTGCGGAGACCCAGTACTTC.

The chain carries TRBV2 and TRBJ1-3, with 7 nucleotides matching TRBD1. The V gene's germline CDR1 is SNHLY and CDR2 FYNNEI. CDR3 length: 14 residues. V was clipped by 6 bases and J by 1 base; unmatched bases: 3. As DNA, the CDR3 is TGTGCCAGCAGAGACAGGGTTTCTGGAAACACCATATATTTT. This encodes CASRDRVSGNTIYF.

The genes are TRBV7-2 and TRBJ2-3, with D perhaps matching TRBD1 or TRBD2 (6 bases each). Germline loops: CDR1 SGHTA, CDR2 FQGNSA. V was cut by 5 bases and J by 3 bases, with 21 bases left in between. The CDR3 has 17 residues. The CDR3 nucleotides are TGTGCCAGCAGCCGCGGTTGGGGGGCTTTGTGGACAGATACGCAGTATTTT. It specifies CASSRGWGALWTDTQYF.

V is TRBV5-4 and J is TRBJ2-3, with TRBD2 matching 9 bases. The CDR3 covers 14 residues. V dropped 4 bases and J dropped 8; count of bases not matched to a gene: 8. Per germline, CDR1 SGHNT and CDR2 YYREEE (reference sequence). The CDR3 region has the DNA TGTGCCAGCAGCCTGACCGGGACTAGCTCTACGCAGTATTTT. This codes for CASSLTGTSSTQYF. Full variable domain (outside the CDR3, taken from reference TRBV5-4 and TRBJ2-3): ETGVTQSPTHLIKTRGQQVTLRCSSQSGHNTVSWYQQALGQGPQFIFQYYREEENGRGNFPPRFSGLQFPNYSSELNVNALELDDSALYLCASSLTGTSSTQYFGPGTRLTVL.

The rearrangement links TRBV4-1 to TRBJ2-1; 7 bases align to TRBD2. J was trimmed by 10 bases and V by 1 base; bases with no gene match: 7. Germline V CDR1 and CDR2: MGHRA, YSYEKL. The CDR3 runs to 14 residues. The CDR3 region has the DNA TGCGCCAGCAGCCAAGTAGGGCGGGGAGGGGAGCAGTTCTTC. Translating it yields CASSQVGRGGEQFF.

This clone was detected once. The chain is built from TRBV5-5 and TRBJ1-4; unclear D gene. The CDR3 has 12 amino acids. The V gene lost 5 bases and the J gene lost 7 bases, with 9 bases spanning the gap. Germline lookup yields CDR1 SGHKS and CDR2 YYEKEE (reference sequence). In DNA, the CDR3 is TGTGCCAGCAGTTACATGGGTGAAAAACTGTTTTTT. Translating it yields CASSYMGEKLFF.

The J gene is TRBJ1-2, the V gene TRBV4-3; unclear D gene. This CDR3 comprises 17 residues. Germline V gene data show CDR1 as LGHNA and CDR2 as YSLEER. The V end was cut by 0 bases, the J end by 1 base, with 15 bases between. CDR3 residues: CASSQEGSGRRNYGYTF. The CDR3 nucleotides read TGCGCCAGCAGCCAAGAGGGCTCGGGAAGACGTAACTATGGCTACACCTTC.

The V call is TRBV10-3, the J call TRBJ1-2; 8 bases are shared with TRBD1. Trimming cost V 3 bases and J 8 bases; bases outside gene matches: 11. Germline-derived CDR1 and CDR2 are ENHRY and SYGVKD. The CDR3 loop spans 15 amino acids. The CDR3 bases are TGTGCCATCAGTGATGGACAGGGTGGGTTCTGGGGCTACACCTTC. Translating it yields CAISDGQGGFWGYTF.

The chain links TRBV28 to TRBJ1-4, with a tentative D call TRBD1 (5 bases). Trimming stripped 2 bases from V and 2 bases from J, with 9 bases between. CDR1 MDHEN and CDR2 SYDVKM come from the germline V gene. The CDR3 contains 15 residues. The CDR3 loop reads CASSLPGLTNEKLFF. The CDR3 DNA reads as TGTGCCAGCAGTTTACCGGGACTTACTAATGAAAAACTGTTTTTT. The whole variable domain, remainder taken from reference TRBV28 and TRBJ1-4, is DVKVTQSSRYLVKRTGEKVFLECVQDMDHENMFWYRQDPGLGLRLIYFSYDVKMKEKGDIPEGYSVSREKKERFSLILESASTNQTSMYLCASSLPGLTNEKLFFGSGTQLSVL.

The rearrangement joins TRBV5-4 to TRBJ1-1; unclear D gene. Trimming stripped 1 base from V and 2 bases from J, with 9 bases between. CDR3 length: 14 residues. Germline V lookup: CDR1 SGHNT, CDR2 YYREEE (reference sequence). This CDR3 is CASSLSGVNTEAFF. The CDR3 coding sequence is TGTGCCAGCAGCTTGAGTGGAGTAAACACTGAAGCTTTCTTT. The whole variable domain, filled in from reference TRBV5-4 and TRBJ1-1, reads ETGVTQSPTHLIKTRGQQVTLRCSSQSGHNTVSWYQQALGQGPQFIFQYYREEENGRGNFPPRFSGLQFPNYSSELNVNALELDDSALYLCASSLSGVNTEAFFGQGTRLTVV.

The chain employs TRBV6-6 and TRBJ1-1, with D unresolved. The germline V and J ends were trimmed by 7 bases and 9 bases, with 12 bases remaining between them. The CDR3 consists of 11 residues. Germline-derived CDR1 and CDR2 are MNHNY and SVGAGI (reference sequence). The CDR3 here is CASTPGQQAFF. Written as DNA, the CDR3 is TGTGCCAGCACTCCGGGCCAGCAAGCTTTCTTT.

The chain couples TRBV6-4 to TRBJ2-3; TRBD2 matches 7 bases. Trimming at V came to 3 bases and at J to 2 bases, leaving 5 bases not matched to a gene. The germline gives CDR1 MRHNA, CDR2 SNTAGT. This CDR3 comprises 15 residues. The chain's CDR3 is CASSELGGYTDTQYF. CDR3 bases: TGTGCCAGCAGTGAGCTCGGGGGGTACACAGATACGCAGTATTTT.

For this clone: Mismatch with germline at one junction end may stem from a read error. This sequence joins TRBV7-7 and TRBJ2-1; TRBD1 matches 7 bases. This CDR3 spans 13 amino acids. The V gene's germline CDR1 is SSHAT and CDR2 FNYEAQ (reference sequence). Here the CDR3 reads CASSLGGDDEQFF. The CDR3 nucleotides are TGTGCTAGCAGCTTAGGGGGCGATGATGAGCAGTTCTTC.

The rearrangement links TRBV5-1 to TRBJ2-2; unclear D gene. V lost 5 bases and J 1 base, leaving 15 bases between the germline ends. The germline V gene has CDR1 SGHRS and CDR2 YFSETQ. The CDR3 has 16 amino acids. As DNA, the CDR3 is TGCGCCAGCAGGCAGGCGGCGGCCCTGAACACCGGGGAGCTGTTTTTT. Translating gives CASRQAAALNTGELFF.

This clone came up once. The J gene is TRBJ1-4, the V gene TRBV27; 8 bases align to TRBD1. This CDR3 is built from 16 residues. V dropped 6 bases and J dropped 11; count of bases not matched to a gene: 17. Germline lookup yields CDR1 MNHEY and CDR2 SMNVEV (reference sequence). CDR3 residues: CASSRHDGTGGGKLFF. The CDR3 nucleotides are TGTGCCAGCAGCAGACATGACGGGACAGGAGGGGGGAAACTGTTTTTT. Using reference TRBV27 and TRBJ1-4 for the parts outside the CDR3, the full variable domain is EAQVTQNPRYLITVTGKKLTVTCSQNMNHEYMSWYRQDPGLGLRQIYYSMNVEVTDKGDVPEGYKVSRKEKRNFPLILESPSPNQTSLYFCASSRHDGTGGGKLFFGSGTQLSVL.